Shown below are 12 T cell receptor beta chains from a single sample sequenced in a study of T cells in Graves' hyperthyroidism and ophthalmopathy. RNA transcripts were the template for amplifying TCR beta CDR3 regions. The primer set for the first-round RT-PCR of the TCR CDR3 was HTBI. TCRdb re-analysed the multiplex PCR reads in MiXCR, keeping a single row per CDR3 protein. This sample has approximately 640,000 distinct CDR3 sequences; roughly 17% occur once, and the top ten carry less than 20%. Sample: blood. These TCRs come from a man aged 50-59 years with Graves' hyperthyroidism.

This clonotype was seen only a few times. J is TRBJ1-6 and V is TRBV6-4, with a possible D match to TRBD1 (5 bases). V was trimmed by 4 bases and J by 7 bases, leaving 17 bases between them. The CDR3 length is 16 residues. Per germline, CDR1 MRHNA and CDR2 SNTAGT. CDR3 sequence (DNA): TGTGCCAGCAGTGGTTCGGGTCGGGCAGGGAATTCACCCCTCCACTTT. Protein: CASSGSGRAGNSPLHF.

The genes are TRBV6-1 and TRBJ2-7; D perhaps matches TRBD1 (5 bases). Trimming took 6 bases from V and 6 from J, leaving 15 bases between them. Germline V gives CDR1 MNHNS, CDR2 SASEGT. This CDR3 region has 13 residues. CDR3 DNA: TGTGCCAGCAGGGACAATCCTACGAGCGAGCAGTACTTC. Protein sequence: CASRDNPTSEQYF.

This clonotype was recorded many times. V gene TRBV6-2 or TRBV6-3 combines with J gene TRBJ2-1, with 7 bases aligning to TRBD2. The CDR3 is made up of 14 amino acids. V shed 7 bases and J 9 bases; nucleotides not matched to a gene: 12. Germline CDR1 is MNHEY and CDR2 is SVGEGT. CDR3 bases: TGTGCCAGCAAGAGGGGAGGGTCGGGGGGTGAGCAGTTCTTC. It encodes CASKRGGSGGEQFF.

This clonotype was counted ten times or more. V usage is TRBV6-1 and J usage is TRBJ1-2; no firm D call. CDR3 length equals 15 residues. The ends were cut back, 5 bases at V and 2 bases at J, with 15 bases in the middle. Germline loops: CDR1 MNHNS, CDR2 SASEGT. The CDR3 DNA is TGTGCCAGCAGTCCCCTGAGCCTTGTGAACTATGGCTACACCTTC. It codes for CASSPLSLVNYGYTF.

This clonotype was seen repeatedly, ten times or more. The rearrangement joins TRBV12-3 or TRBV12-4 to TRBJ2-2; 8 positions match TRBD2. The ends lost 8 bases at V and 4 bases at J; junction bases unmatched: 6. The CDR3 is 14 amino acids. The CDR3 reads CASDTSGSTGELFF. CDR3 coding DNA: TGTGCCAGCGATACTAGCGGTTCCACCGGGGAGCTGTTTTTT.

In its sample, this clonotype was seen a few times. At one end the junction does not follow the germline gene, possibly because of a read error. The rearrangement uses TRBV5-1 and TRBJ2-2; the match to TRBD2 covers 9 bases. The V gene's germline CDR1 is SGHRS and CDR2 YFSETQ. This CDR3 has 20 amino acids. CDR3 bases: TGTGCCAGCAGTCCACGTTGGTGGGCTAGCGGGATTCCGGGCACCGGGGAGCTGTTTTTT. Translated, it gives CASSPRWWASGIPGTGELFF.

About this clonotype: It may be a read error: a sequence one base away is much more abundant. The chain joins TRBV5-1 to TRBJ2-5; 8 nucleotides match TRBD1. This CDR3 region has 16 residues. Germline assignment: CDR1 SGHRS and CDR2 YFSETQ. CDR3 bases: TGTGCCAGCAGCGGCCAACGGGACAGGCAAGAAGCGACCCAGTACTTC. Its protein product is CASSGQRDRQEATQYF.

This clonotype has ten or more counts. V and J are TRBV3-1 and TRBJ1-2; the D gene is possibly TRBD1 (6 bases). Germline assignment: CDR1 LGHDT and CDR2 YNNKEL (reference sequence). The CDR3 runs 17 residues. V lost 5 bases, J lost 0 bases, and 19 bases lay in between. CDR3 sequence: CASSSHLRGSANYGYTF. In DNA, the CDR3 is TGTGCCAGCAGCTCCCACCTCAGGGGATCAGCTAACTATGGCTACACCTTC.

This clonotype was detected only a few times. CDR3 in amino acids: CASSGQFNQPQHF. The CDR3 bases are TGTGCCAGCAGCGGACAGTTCAATCAGCCCCAGCATTTT. V usage is TRBV3-1 and J usage is TRBJ1-5; possibly TRBD1 for D (6 bases). This CDR3 region has 13 residues. V lost 5 bases and J lost 3, with 8 bases in between. The germline CDR1 and CDR2 sequences are LGHDT and YNNKEL (reference sequence).

V is TRBV7-8 and J is TRBJ2-7; TRBD2 matches 11 bases. Germline assignment: CDR1 SGHVS and CDR2 FQNEAQ. The CDR3 has 16 residues. V was pared by 5 bases and J by 4 bases, with 10 bases of the junction left unmatched. CDR3 nucleotide sequence: TGTGCCAGCAGCCCCCACCTAGCGGGAGGAGGATACGAGCAGTACTTC. Protein sequence: CASSPHLAGGGYEQYF.

This clonotype came up many times. CDR3 region: CASSHGGAQTEAFF. The DNA for the CDR3 is TGTGCCAGCAGCCATGGGGGGGCGCAGACTGAAGCTTTCTTT. This sequence joins TRBV7-2 and TRBJ1-1; tentative D call: TRBD1 (6 bases). Germline V gene data show CDR1 as SGHTA and CDR2 as FQGNSA. The CDR3 runs 14 residues. V lost 5 bases and J lost 5, with 15 bases in between.

The count of this clonotype is one. The junction differs from germline at one of its ends, possibly a read error. The rearrangement joins TRBV9 to TRBJ2-7; D is undetermined. The CDR3 length is 17 residues. The germline gives CDR1 SGDLS, CDR2 YYNGEE. CDR3 sequence: CASSARITTAKEYEHYF. The CDR3 nucleotides read TGTGCCAGCAGCGCCCGGATCACGACTGCCAAGGAGTACGAGCACTACTTC. Based on the CDR3 plus reference TRBV9 and TRBJ2-7, the full variable domain is DSGVTQTPKHLITATGQRVTLRCSPRSGDLSVYWYQQSLDQGLQFLIQYYNGEERAKGNILERFSAQQFPDLHSELNLSSLELGDSALYFCASSARITTAKEYEHYFGPGTRLTVT.